This T cell receptor beta chain was recorded in a study of cytomegalovirus exposure and HLA in healthy donors. The study ran its PCR with 60 Vbeta and 13 Jbeta primers. Assay: immunoSEQ multiplex PCR; the TCRdb copy retains only in-frame clones and omits some. The sample shows 75,000 to 100,000 clones, about three quarters of them seen only once. Donors consisted of healthy bone marrow donors. The TCR comes from a man aged 60-69 years in good health and CMV-seronegative. The specimen sequenced was PBMCs.

The CDR3 DNA reads as TGTGCCAGCAGGGGACCTCTAGCGGCTGGGGGGGAGCTGTTTTTT. It codes for CASRGPLAAGGELFF. The chain uses TRBV11-3 and TRBJ2-2; TRBD2 matches 7 bases. The length of the CDR3 is 15 residues. The germline gives CDR1 SGHNT, CDR2 YENEEA. V lost 6 bases, J lost 8 bases, and 12 bases stayed unmatched.